The rows below give T cell receptor beta chains drawn from one sample of a study of blood T cell repertoires in COVID-19. TCRdb's table, derived via immunoSEQ multiplex PCR, lists solely in-frame clones and lacks some. The table has 20,000 to 25,000 clones, 89% seen once. Sequenced: peripheral blood. These receptor sequences come from a human donor in a cohort sampled during active COVID-19. CDR3s include the opening cysteine and the closing phenylalanine or tryptophan. The order of the fields is clone size, D gene, V gene, J gene, CDR3 protein, CDR3 DNA. D genes are given only for firm matches. Expanded clones are given a class, and other clones once, few, many or no size at all.

abundance: few
d_gene: NA
v_gene: TRBV28
j_gene: TRBJ2-7
CDR3aa: CASRNNYEQYF
CDR3nt: TGTGCCAGCAGAAATAACTACGAGCAGTACTTC

abundance: NA
d_gene: TRBD1
v_gene: TRBV6-5
j_gene: TRBJ1-3
CDR3aa: CASRSTGVSGNTIYF
CDR3nt: TGTGCCAGCAGATCAACAGGGGTTTCCGGAAACACCATATATTTT

abundance: few
d_gene: TRBD1
v_gene: TRBV5-1
j_gene: TRBJ2-7
CDR3aa: CASSLLPRGLYEQYF
CDR3nt: TGCGCCAGCAGCTTGCTCCCCAGGGGGCTATACGAGCAGTACTTC

abundance: NA
d_gene: TRBD2
v_gene: TRBV11-2
j_gene: TRBJ2-3
CDR3aa: CASSLELSGYRTDTQYF
CDR3nt: TGTGCCAGCAGCTTAGAACTTAGCGGGTATAGGACAGATACGCAGTATTTT

abundance: NA
d_gene: NA
v_gene: TRBV15
j_gene: TRBJ2-5
CDR3aa: CATSTQQGWGETQYF
CDR3nt: TGTGCCACCAGCACTCAACAGGGTTGGGGAGAGACCCAGTACTTC

abundance: NA
d_gene: NA
v_gene: TRBV10-3
j_gene: TRBJ2-6
CDR3aa: CAIWSSGANVLTF
CDR3nt: TGTGCCATCTGGAGCTCTGGGGCCAACGTCCTGACTTTC

abundance: NA
d_gene: NA
v_gene: TRBV18
j_gene: TRBJ2-1
CDR3aa: CASSSGRVEQFF
CDR3nt: TGTGCCAGCTCATCCGGCAGGGTTGAGCAGTTCTTC

abundance: few
d_gene: NA
v_gene: TRBV5-1
j_gene: TRBJ2-1
CDR3aa: CASTPGASGYNEQFF
CDR3nt: TGCGCCAGCACCCCAGGGGCTAGCGGATACAATGAGCAGTTCTTC

abundance: NA
d_gene: NA
v_gene: TRBV5-1
j_gene: TRBJ2-7
CDR3aa: CASSFGGGYEQYF
CDR3nt: TGCGCCAGCAGCTTTGGAGGTGGCTACGAGCAGTACTTC

abundance: NA
d_gene: TRBD1
v_gene: TRBV6-5
j_gene: TRBJ1-1
CDR3aa: CASSYSTGGYTEAFF
CDR3nt: TGTGCCAGCAGTTACTCGACAGGGGGCTACACTGAAGCTTTCTTT

abundance: NA
d_gene: TRBD1
v_gene: TRBV7-9
j_gene: TRBJ1-5
CDR3aa: CASSPTGGQPQHF
CDR3nt: TGTGCCAGCAGCCCGACAGGGGGGCAGCCCCAGCATTTT

abundance: NA
d_gene: TRBD1
v_gene: TRBV7-8
j_gene: TRBJ1-5
CDR3aa: CASSDRGRGGNQPQHF
CDR3nt: TGTGCCAGCAGCGACAGGGGGCGCGGAGGCAATCAGCCCCAGCATTTT

abundance: few
d_gene: NA
v_gene: TRBV11-2
j_gene: TRBJ1-6
CDR3aa: CASSLARVDSPLHF
CDR3nt: TGTGCCAGCAGCTTAGCCAGGGTGGACTCACCCCTCCACTTT

abundance: NA
d_gene: TRBD1
v_gene: TRBV19
j_gene: TRBJ2-7
CDR3aa: CASSRDRGYQRYEQYF
CDR3nt: TGTGCCAGTAGCCGGGACAGGGGGTACCAACGCTACGAGCAGTACTTC

abundance: NA
d_gene: NA
v_gene: TRBV3-1/TRBV3-2
j_gene: TRBJ1-4
CDR3aa: CASSQDKGGGKLFF
CDR3nt: TGTGCCAGCAGCCAAGATAAAGGGGGGGGAAAACTGTTTTTT

abundance: NA
d_gene: TRBD1
v_gene: TRBV10-2
j_gene: TRBJ1-1
CDR3aa: CASTRTGADTEAFF
CDR3nt: TGCGCCAGCACCCGGACAGGGGCGGACACTGAAGCTTTCTTT

abundance: NA
d_gene: TRBD1
v_gene: TRBV6-5
j_gene: TRBJ2-2
CDR3aa: CASSYSRQGTGELFF
CDR3nt: TGTGCCAGCAGTTACTCTAGACAGGGCACCGGGGAGCTGTTTTTT

abundance: NA
d_gene: NA
v_gene: TRBV24-1
j_gene: TRBJ2-1
CDR3aa: CATSDHTPGLGYHEQFF
CDR3nt: TGTGCCACCAGTGATCATACCCCGGGACTCGGGTACCATGAGCAGTTCTTC

abundance: NA
d_gene: NA
v_gene: TRBV7-9
j_gene: TRBJ2-5
CDR3aa: CASSLVPGQETQYF
CDR3nt: TGTGCCAGCAGCCTGGTACCGGGTCAAGAGACCCAGTACTTC

abundance: NA
d_gene: NA
v_gene: TRBV5-8
j_gene: TRBJ1-1
CDR3aa: CASSPIGANTEAFF
CDR3nt: TGTGCCAGCAGCCCCATTGGGGCGAACACTGAAGCTTTCTTT

abundance: NA
d_gene: NA
v_gene: TRBV11-2
j_gene: TRBJ1-6
CDR3aa: CASSSGTYNSPLHF
CDR3nt: TGTGCCAGCAGCTCGGGGACCTATAATTCACCCCTCCACTTT

abundance: NA
d_gene: NA
v_gene: TRBV11-3
j_gene: TRBJ1-1
CDR3aa: CASSFGTPNTEAFF
CDR3nt: TGTGCCAGCAGCTTTGGGACACCGAACACTGAAGCTTTCTTT

abundance: NA
d_gene: TRBD2
v_gene: TRBV28
j_gene: TRBJ2-5
CDR3aa: CASSSSGRSMETQYF
CDR3nt: TGTGCCAGCAGTTCTAGCGGGAGAAGCATGGAGACCCAGTACTTC

abundance: NA
d_gene: NA
v_gene: TRBV19
j_gene: TRBJ2-3
CDR3aa: CASSTGSQDTQYF
CDR3nt: TGTGCCAGTTCTACGGGATCCCAAGATACGCAGTATTTT

abundance: NA
d_gene: NA
v_gene: TRBV19
j_gene: TRBJ2-3
CDR3aa: CASSLGQSDTDTQYF
CDR3nt: TGTGCCAGTAGCTTGGGGCAGTCGGACACAGATACGCAGTATTTT

abundance: NA
d_gene: TRBD2
v_gene: TRBV5-8
j_gene: TRBJ2-7
CDR3aa: CASSLDYLAGVQQYF
CDR3nt: TGTGCCAGCAGCTTGGATTATCTAGCGGGAGTCCAGCAGTACTTC

abundance: NA
d_gene: TRBD2
v_gene: TRBV28
j_gene: TRBJ2-7
CDR3aa: CASTLASGYEQYF
CDR3nt: TGTGCCAGCACCCTGGCTAGCGGCTACGAGCAGTACTTC

abundance: NA
d_gene: TRBD2
v_gene: TRBV7-9
j_gene: TRBJ2-7
CDR3aa: CASSHGAGAAYEQYF
CDR3nt: TGTGCCAGCAGCCACGGAGCGGGGGCGGCCTACGAGCAGTACTTC

abundance: NA
d_gene: TRBD1
v_gene: TRBV7-8
j_gene: TRBJ2-7
CDR3aa: CASSLGLTGGNSYEQYF
CDR3nt: TGTGCCAGCAGCTTAGGGTTAACAGGGGGCAACTCCTACGAGCAGTACTTC

abundance: NA
d_gene: TRBD1
v_gene: TRBV28
j_gene: TRBJ1-5
CDR3aa: CASRTQQGHQPQHF
CDR3nt: TGTGCCAGCAGGACCCAACAGGGGCATCAGCCCCAGCATTTT

abundance: NA
d_gene: TRBD1
v_gene: TRBV6-5
j_gene: TRBJ2-7
CDR3aa: CASTVAGTESYEQYF
CDR3nt: TGTGCCAGCACTGTTGCCGGGACAGAGAGCTACGAGCAGTACTTC

abundance: NA
d_gene: TRBD1
v_gene: TRBV12-3/TRBV12-4
j_gene: TRBJ1-5
CDR3aa: CASVTRQGQPQHF
CDR3nt: TGTGCCAGCGTTACGAGACAGGGCCAGCCCCAGCATTTT

abundance: NA
d_gene: NA
v_gene: TRBV9
j_gene: TRBJ1-3
CDR3aa: CASSVGGRANSGNTIYF
CDR3nt: TGTGCCAGCAGCGTTGGTGGCAGGGCCAACTCTGGAAACACCATATATTTT

abundance: NA
d_gene: TRBD2
v_gene: TRBV4-1
j_gene: TRBJ2-7
CDR3aa: CASSQYWTRDYEQYF
CDR3nt: TGCGCCAGCAGCCAATATTGGACTAGGGACTACGAGCAGTACTTC

abundance: NA
d_gene: TRBD2
v_gene: TRBV9
j_gene: TRBJ2-2
CDR3aa: CASSVEVAGGNGELFF
CDR3nt: TGTGCCAGCAGCGTAGAGGTAGCGGGAGGGAACGGGGAGCTGTTTTTT

abundance: once
d_gene: TRBD1
v_gene: TRBV24-1
j_gene: TRBJ2-3
CDR3aa: CATSASGTGEITDTQYF
CDR3nt: TGTGCCACCAGTGCCTCCGGGACAGGGGAGATCACAGATACGCAGTATTTT

abundance: NA
d_gene: NA
v_gene: TRBV5-5
j_gene: TRBJ2-1
CDR3aa: CASSLSNTRFEQFF
CDR3nt: TGTGCCAGCAGCTTGTCTAATACCCGCTTTGAGCAGTTCTTC

abundance: NA
d_gene: NA
v_gene: TRBV12-5
j_gene: TRBJ1-1
CDR3aa: CASGRRSGEGSVVDTEAFF
CDR3nt: TGTGCTAGTGGTCGTCGATCTGGGGAGGGGAGTGTGGTGGACACTGAAGCTTTCTTT

abundance: once
d_gene: NA
v_gene: TRBV6-5
j_gene: TRBJ2-7
CDR3aa: CASRPGQITYEQYF
CDR3nt: TGTGCCAGCAGGCCCGGACAGATCACCTACGAGCAGTACTTC

abundance: NA
d_gene: NA
v_gene: TRBV27
j_gene: TRBJ2-7
CDR3aa: CASSLWSGVHEQYF
CDR3nt: TGTGCCAGCAGTTTATGGTCAGGGGTCCACGAGCAGTACTTC

abundance: NA
d_gene: TRBD2
v_gene: TRBV9
j_gene: TRBJ2-2
CDR3aa: CASRRGSSNTGELFF
CDR3nt: TGTGCCAGCAGACGCGGGAGCTCGAACACCGGGGAGCTGTTTTTT

abundance: NA
d_gene: NA
v_gene: TRBV19
j_gene: TRBJ1-1
CDR3aa: CASSIRRGTEAFF
CDR3nt: TGTGCCAGTAGTATACGCCGAGGGACTGAAGCTTTCTTT

abundance: NA
d_gene: TRBD1
v_gene: TRBV30
j_gene: TRBJ2-5
CDR3aa: CAWSPGQGRETQYF
CDR3nt: TGTGCCTGGAGCCCGGGACAGGGGAGAGAGACCCAGTACTTC

abundance: NA
d_gene: TRBD1
v_gene: TRBV19
j_gene: TRBJ1-1
CDR3aa: CASSVTQGAEAFF
CDR3nt: TGTGCCAGTAGTGTGACACAGGGGGCTGAAGCTTTCTTT

abundance: NA
d_gene: NA
v_gene: TRBV24-1
j_gene: TRBJ1-1
CDR3aa: CATSETGNTEAFF
CDR3nt: TGTGCCACCAGTGAGACAGGTAACACTGAAGCTTTCTTT